Listed below are T cell receptor beta chains from one sample, sequenced in a study of blood T cell repertoires in COVID-19. Sequenced by immunoSEQ multiplex PCR; TCRdb stores in-frame clones only, minus some. This table holds about 260,000 clones, 88% found once. The sequenced sample consisted of peripheral blood. These receptors all stem from a human donor in a cohort sampled during active COVID-19. The CDR3 runs from the conserved cysteine through the conserved F or W. The D gene is left open where the match is weak. Not every row has a clone size; where given, it reads once, few, many or a size class.

clone_size: .; j_call: TRBJ2-7; d_call: TRBD1; v_call: TRBV19; cdr3_nt: TGTGCCAGTAGTATTCTGACAGGGCGCCCCTACGAGCAGTACTTC; cdr3_aa: CASSILTGRPYEQYF
clone_size: .; j_call: TRBJ2-5; d_call: .; v_call: TRBV9; cdr3_nt: TGTGCCAGCAGCGTAACAGGGTTGGAGACCCAGTACTTC; cdr3_aa: CASSVTGLETQYF
clone_size: few; j_call: TRBJ2-1; d_call: .; v_call: TRBV11-2; cdr3_nt: TGTGCCAGCAGCTCTCGACTTACATCCTACAATGAGCAGTTCTTC; cdr3_aa: CASSSRLTSYNEQFF
clone_size: .; j_call: TRBJ2-7; d_call: TRBD1; v_call: TRBV5-6; cdr3_nt: TGTGCCAGCAGCCGACCCCCGACAGGGGTGAGGTACGAGCAGTACTTC; cdr3_aa: CASSRPPTGVRYEQYF
clone_size: .; j_call: TRBJ2-7; d_call: .; v_call: TRBV28; cdr3_nt: TGTGCCATCAATCGCGGCTCCTACGAGCAGTACTTC; cdr3_aa: CAINRGSYEQYF
clone_size: .; j_call: TRBJ2-7; d_call: TRBD1; v_call: TRBV3-1/TRBV3-2; cdr3_nt: TGTGCCAGCAGCCCCGGGACAGGCGCTTACGAGCAGTACTTC; cdr3_aa: CASSPGTGAYEQYF
clone_size: .; j_call: TRBJ1-1; d_call: .; v_call: TRBV7-2; cdr3_nt: TGTGCCAGCCTTGTCAGGGGCATGAACACTGAAGCTTTCTTT; cdr3_aa: CASLVRGMNTEAFF
clone_size: .; j_call: TRBJ1-1; d_call: .; v_call: TRBV5-1; cdr3_nt: TGCGCCAGCAGCTTGGCGGGAGGGAGCACTGAAGCTTTCTTT; cdr3_aa: CASSLAGGSTEAFF
clone_size: .; j_call: TRBJ1-5; d_call: .; v_call: TRBV6-5; cdr3_nt: TGTGCCAGCAGTAGAGCGCAGCCCCAGCATTTT; cdr3_aa: CASSRAQPQHF
clone_size: .; j_call: TRBJ2-7; d_call: .; v_call: TRBV28; cdr3_nt: TGTGCCAGCAGTTCTACAGGTCCCTACGAGCAGTACTTC; cdr3_aa: CASSSTGPYEQYF
clone_size: .; j_call: TRBJ1-3; d_call: .; v_call: TRBV4-2; cdr3_nt: TGTGCCAGCAGCCAAAGTCTATCTTCTGGAAACACCATATATTTT; cdr3_aa: CASSQSLSSGNTIYF
clone_size: once; j_call: TRBJ2-7; d_call: TRBD2; v_call: TRBV6-2/TRBV6-3; cdr3_nt: TGTGCCAGCAGTTACTCTAGCGGGGTGTACGAGCAGTACTTC; cdr3_aa: CASSYSSGVYEQYF
clone_size: .; j_call: TRBJ1-2; d_call: TRBD1; v_call: TRBV2; cdr3_nt: TGTGCCAGCACGGGGGAAACGGGACAGGGGGCGCAAGGCTATGGCTACACCTTC; cdr3_aa: CASTGETGQGAQGYGYTF
clone_size: few; j_call: TRBJ2-7; d_call: .; v_call: TRBV7-2; cdr3_nt: TGTGCCAGCAGCTCCCGCCCGCAGTACGAGCAGTACTTC; cdr3_aa: CASSSRPQYEQYF
clone_size: .; j_call: TRBJ2-7; d_call: .; v_call: TRBV6-2/TRBV6-3; cdr3_nt: TGTGCCAGCAGTCTCGAGTTCTCCTACGAGCAGTACTTC; cdr3_aa: CASSLEFSYEQYF
clone_size: .; j_call: TRBJ1-1; d_call: .; v_call: TRBV27; cdr3_nt: TGTGCCAGCAGTTTTCTCCAGTCCTGGCAGGTCGGTCCCACTGAAGCTTTCTTT; cdr3_aa: CASSFLQSWQVGPTEAFF
clone_size: .; j_call: TRBJ1-1; d_call: .; v_call: TRBV5-6; cdr3_nt: TGTGCCAGCAGCCGAGGGAGCATGAACACTGAAGCTTTCTTT; cdr3_aa: CASSRGSMNTEAFF
clone_size: .; j_call: TRBJ1-1; d_call: TRBD1; v_call: TRBV6-5; cdr3_nt: TGTGCCAGCCGCCGGGACAGGGTTGGGAATGAAGCTTTCTTT; cdr3_aa: CASRRDRVGNEAFF
clone_size: .; j_call: TRBJ2-5; d_call: .; v_call: TRBV29-1; cdr3_nt: TGCAGCGTTGAAAGGCGTCCTAGGGAGACCCAGTACTTC; cdr3_aa: CSVERRPRETQYF
clone_size: .; j_call: TRBJ1-5; d_call: TRBD1; v_call: TRBV28; cdr3_nt: TGTGCCAGCAGTTTTCAGTCAGGGGGTGGCAATCAGCCCCAGCATTTT; cdr3_aa: CASSFQSGGGNQPQHF
clone_size: .; j_call: TRBJ2-1; d_call: .; v_call: TRBV7-8; cdr3_nt: TGTGCCAGCAGCCCCCCTGTGCTAGAGCAGTTCTTC; cdr3_aa: CASSPPVLEQFF
clone_size: .; j_call: TRBJ2-3; d_call: TRBD2; v_call: TRBV5-4; cdr3_nt: TGTGCCAGCAGCTCCCCCGTGGGGGTAGCGGGAGGGCCAAATACGCAGTATTTT; cdr3_aa: CASSSPVGVAGGPNTQYF
clone_size: .; j_call: TRBJ1-1; d_call: .; v_call: TRBV29-1; cdr3_nt: TGCAGCGTCGACAGCAATCATGAAGCTTTCTTT; cdr3_aa: CSVDSNHEAFF
clone_size: .; j_call: TRBJ1-3; d_call: .; v_call: TRBV19; cdr3_nt: TGTGCCAGTAGTACCCAGGACTCTGGAAACACCATATATTTT; cdr3_aa: CASSTQDSGNTIYF
clone_size: .; j_call: TRBJ1-6; d_call: TRBD1; v_call: TRBV5-4; cdr3_nt: TGTGCCAGCAGCTTACCGGGACAGGGTCTCGATTCACCCCTCCACTTT; cdr3_aa: CASSLPGQGLDSPLHF
clone_size: .; j_call: TRBJ1-2; d_call: TRBD1; v_call: TRBV6-2/TRBV6-3; cdr3_nt: TGTGCCAGCAGTCTCACGACAGGGCCAACCTATGGCTACACCTTC; cdr3_aa: CASSLTTGPTYGYTF
clone_size: .; j_call: TRBJ1-6; d_call: .; v_call: TRBV5-1; cdr3_nt: TGCGCCAGCAGCTTTGGCGACAGGTCGGGGAATTCACCCCTCCACTTT; cdr3_aa: CASSFGDRSGNSPLHF
clone_size: .; j_call: TRBJ2-7; d_call: .; v_call: TRBV3-1/TRBV3-2; cdr3_nt: TGTGCCAGCAGCCAGAGCCCCTCCGACTACTCCTACGAGCAGTACTTC; cdr3_aa: CASSQSPSDYSYEQYF
clone_size: .; j_call: TRBJ2-7; d_call: .; v_call: TRBV6-2/TRBV6-3; cdr3_nt: TGTGCCAGCAGTTTTCCGACGGTCGTTCTAGGCGAGCAGTACTTC; cdr3_aa: CASSFPTVVLGEQYF
clone_size: .; j_call: TRBJ2-1; d_call: .; v_call: TRBV7-2; cdr3_nt: TGTGCCAGCAGCTTAGCGTCCCTGGGCCATGAGCAGTTCTTC; cdr3_aa: CASSLASLGHEQFF
clone_size: .; j_call: TRBJ2-7; d_call: TRBD2; v_call: TRBV5-6; cdr3_nt: TGTGCCAGCAGCTTGAGGTCTAGCGGGAGTATAAGCGAGCAGTACTTC; cdr3_aa: CASSLRSSGSISEQYF
clone_size: .; j_call: TRBJ2-7; d_call: .; v_call: TRBV5-1; cdr3_nt: TGCGCCAGCAGCTTGGCGGACAGTGCTTACGAGCAGTACTTC; cdr3_aa: CASSLADSAYEQYF
clone_size: few; j_call: TRBJ2-2; d_call: .; v_call: TRBV5-4; cdr3_nt: TGTGCCAGCAGCCCGGACACCACCGGGGAGCTGTTTTTT; cdr3_aa: CASSPDTTGELFF
clone_size: .; j_call: TRBJ2-3; d_call: TRBD1; v_call: TRBV9; cdr3_nt: TGTGCCAGCAGCCCCCCAGGGGGCGGGGACCTCACAGATACGCAGTATTTT; cdr3_aa: CASSPPGGGDLTDTQYF
clone_size: .; j_call: TRBJ2-7; d_call: .; v_call: TRBV28; cdr3_nt: TGTGCCAGCATCCACTCAGGAGGGGGCAGGGGTCTCTCCTACGAGCAGTACTTC; cdr3_aa: CASIHSGGGRGLSYEQYF
clone_size: .; j_call: TRBJ2-1; d_call: TRBD1; v_call: TRBV7-2; cdr3_nt: TGTGCCAGCAGCTTCGGACAGGGGCCCTACAATGAGCAGTTCTTC; cdr3_aa: CASSFGQGPYNEQFF
clone_size: .; j_call: TRBJ1-1; d_call: .; v_call: TRBV21-1; cdr3_nt: TGTGCCAGCAAAGCGAGGCGGGGCACTGAAGCTTTCTTT; cdr3_aa: CASKARRGTEAFF
clone_size: once; j_call: TRBJ1-1; d_call: .; v_call: TRBV5-4; cdr3_nt: TGTGCCAGCAGCTTGGCAGGGAACACTGAAGCTTTCTTT; cdr3_aa: CASSLAGNTEAFF
clone_size: .; j_call: TRBJ1-2; d_call: TRBD1; v_call: TRBV29-1; cdr3_nt: TGCAGCGATCAGGGGGTCTATGGCTACACCTTC; cdr3_aa: CSDQGVYGYTF
clone_size: .; j_call: TRBJ2-7; d_call: TRBD2; v_call: TRBV7-2; cdr3_nt: TGTGCCAGCAGCTTAGTTCGGGGACTAGCGGGCGAAATGGGCGAGCAGTACTTC; cdr3_aa: CASSLVRGLAGEMGEQYF
clone_size: .; j_call: TRBJ2-3; d_call: .; v_call: TRBV19; cdr3_nt: TGTGCCAGTAGTACTTTGCCCGGGGTCCTACCGTCCGCGCAGTATTTT; cdr3_aa: CASSTLPGVLPSAQYF
clone_size: .; j_call: TRBJ2-7; d_call: .; v_call: TRBV19; cdr3_nt: TGTGCCAGTAGTATAGAACGCGGGGAGTGGTTCGAGCAGTACTTC; cdr3_aa: CASSIERGEWFEQYF
clone_size: .; j_call: TRBJ2-6; d_call: TRBD2; v_call: TRBV14; cdr3_nt: TGTGCCAGCAGCCAAGTCGGAAGGGGAGGGGCGCGTGGGGCCAACGTCCTGACTTTC; cdr3_aa: CASSQVGRGGARGANVLTF
clone_size: .; j_call: TRBJ1-5; d_call: .; v_call: TRBV11-2; cdr3_nt: TGTGCCAGCAGCTTAGTCCGGGATCAGCCCCAGCATTTT; cdr3_aa: CASSLVRDQPQHF
clone_size: .; j_call: TRBJ1-2; d_call: TRBD1; v_call: TRBV6-5; cdr3_nt: TGTGCCAGCAGTTACTCTTCGACAGGGCAGGGTGGCTACACCTTC; cdr3_aa: CASSYSSTGQGGYTF
clone_size: .; j_call: TRBJ2-2; d_call: .; v_call: TRBV9; cdr3_nt: TGTGCCAGCAGCGTAGGGACAGCGAACACCGGGGAGCTGTTTTTT; cdr3_aa: CASSVGTANTGELFF
clone_size: .; j_call: TRBJ2-3; d_call: .; v_call: TRBV11-3; cdr3_nt: TGTGCCAGCAGCGGAGGAGGGGATACGCAGTATTTT; cdr3_aa: CASSGGGDTQYF
clone_size: .; j_call: TRBJ1-3; d_call: TRBD1; v_call: TRBV7-9; cdr3_nt: TGTGCCAGCAGCACCTCAGGGGGGACTGGAAACACCATATATTTT; cdr3_aa: CASSTSGGTGNTIYF
clone_size: .; j_call: TRBJ1-1; d_call: .; v_call: TRBV28; cdr3_nt: TGTGCCATAAAAAGGGGGACAACGAACACTGAAGCTTTCTTT; cdr3_aa: CAIKRGTTNTEAFF
clone_size: .; j_call: TRBJ2-7; d_call: TRBD1; v_call: TRBV6-2/TRBV6-3; cdr3_nt: TGTGCCAGCAGTTCCTTTTCGGACAGGGGAGTGAGGGACGAGCAGTACTTC; cdr3_aa: CASSSFSDRGVRDEQYF
clone_size: .; j_call: TRBJ1-1; d_call: .; v_call: TRBV2; cdr3_nt: TGTGCCAGAGGAGAACAGGTGAACACTGAAGCTTTCTTT; cdr3_aa: CARGEQVNTEAFF
clone_size: once; j_call: TRBJ2-7; d_call: TRBD1; v_call: TRBV5-6; cdr3_nt: TGTGCCAGCAGCTCCGGGACAGGGGGATCCTACGAGCAGTACTTC; cdr3_aa: CASSSGTGGSYEQYF
clone_size: .; j_call: TRBJ1-2; d_call: TRBD1; v_call: TRBV6-5; cdr3_nt: TGTGCCAGCAGTCGACAGGGGTCGTCGGGCTACACCTTC; cdr3_aa: CASSRQGSSGYTF